Described below is a single T cell receptor (beta chain) sequence and its context. Methods used by the authors: Reference gene primer amplification yielded estimated nucleated cell counts. Sequenced by immunoSEQ multiplex PCR; TCRdb stores in-frame clones only, minus some. V and J calls and clone size are copied from that table; D and trimming were computed from the DNA. The sample comprises approximately 220,000 clones, roughly 80% of which are singletons, and around 5% rests with the top ten. CDR3 length equals 11 residues. V was pared by 6 bases and J by 9 bases, with 9 bases between. Germline assignment: CDR1 SGHVS and CDR2 FNYEAQ. This sample is part of a study of blood T cell repertoires in COVID-19. Study information: Whether acute or convalescent, the COVID-19 samples came from the United States, Italy and Spain. PBMCs, B-cell-depleted T cells, or T cells provided the cDNA or gDNA that made up the material.

Sequencing used peripheral blood. This receptor was obtained from a woman in her 70s with acute or convalescent COVID-19. The chain is built from TRBV7-6 and TRBJ1-5; no definite D call. As DNA, the CDR3 is TGTGCCAGCAGTCAAAACGGGCCCCAGCATTTT. It specifies CASSQNGPQHF.